The 12 T cell receptor beta chains in this list originate from one sample, sequenced in a study of vaccination effects on CD4 cells after COVID-19. These TCRs are of unknown antigen specificity. CD4+ T cells specific for antigen were expanded with viral peptide pools by the ViraFEST assay before sequencing. Following culture for ten to eleven days, CD4+ T cells were isolated. All vaccine recipients tested negative for nucleocapsid antibodies and had never contracted SARS-CoV-2 infection. The protocol was immunoSEQ multiplex PCR, while the TCRdb copy is restricted to in-frame clones and leaves out a portion. Found here are roughly 25,000 clones, approximately 69% of them singletons; the top ten hold less than 3.5%. The sample here was CD4+ T cells from PBMCs cultured with SARS-CoV-2 spike peptides, taken before COVID-19 vaccination. Receptors were obtained from a human donor who received a COVID-19 vaccine.

This chain uses TRBV7-8 with TRBJ2-1; perhaps TRBD1 as D (6 bases). The CDR3 runs to 16 residues. V was clipped by 5 bases and J by 4 bases, with 18 bases between them. Germline CDR1 reads SGHVS; CDR2 reads FQNEAQ. The CDR3 DNA is TGTGCCAGCAGCCCCTTACAGGGTATCTTTTACAATGAGCAGTTCTTC. Amino acids: CASSPLQGIFYNEQFF.

V usage is TRBV19 and J usage is TRBJ2-6; no clear D. This CDR3 spans 15 amino acids. V was pared by 5 bases and J by 0 bases, with 8 bases between. Germline CDR1 reads LNHDA; CDR2 reads SQIVND (reference sequence). The CDR3 protein is CASSLGLSGANVLTF. In DNA, the CDR3 is TGTGCCAGTAGTTTAGGGCTCTCTGGGGCCAACGTCCTGACTTTC.

The rearrangement uses TRBV9 and TRBJ2-2, with TRBD2 identical over 9 bases. The germline V gene encodes CDR1 SGDLS and CDR2 YYNGEE. CDR3 length: 16 amino acids. The V and J ends lost 5 bases and 2 bases, in that order; junction bases with no gene match: 7. The CDR3 DNA reads TGTGCCAGCAGGGAAAGCGGGGGGACAAACACCGGGGAGCTGTTTTTT. Translated: CASRESGGTNTGELFF.

The rearrangement uses TRBV5-4 and TRBJ1-2; D is unclear. The germline CDR1 and CDR2 sequences are SGHNT and YYREEE (reference sequence). This CDR3 is built from 13 residues. Trimming took 5 bases from V and 8 from J, leaving 16 bases between them. CDR3 loop: CASSSQGDGGYTF. The CDR3 DNA reads TGTGCCAGCAGTTCGCAAGGAGACGGCGGCTACACCTTC.

This clone was recorded a few times. The J gene is TRBJ2-2, the V gene TRBV4-2, with 10 bases fitting TRBD1. The CDR3 contains 15 residues. Germline CDR1 and CDR2: LGHNA and YNFKEQ. After removal of 4 bases from V and 5 bases from J, the junction contained 4 bases not matched to a gene. CDR3 region: CASSPDRGPTGELFF. CDR3 bases: TGTGCCAGCAGCCCCGACAGGGGGCCTACCGGGGAGCTGTTTTTT.

Notes on this clone: One end of the junction does not line up with germline, which may come from a read error. V gene TRBV6-1 combines with J gene TRBJ2-1; D uncertain. This CDR3 has 16 amino acids. CDR1 is MNHNS and CDR2 is SASEGT in the germline V gene. CDR3 in amino acids: CASSEGDFRAGNAQFF. The CDR3 nucleotides are TGTGCCAGCAGTGAAGGTGATTTTAGGGCAGGCAATGCGCAGTTCTTC.

This chain connects TRBV6-2 or TRBV6-3 to TRBJ1-5; D is undetermined. Germline lookup yields CDR1 MNHEY and CDR2 SVGEGT. V lost 4 bases, J lost 0 bases, and 13 bases lay in between. This CDR3 is 16 amino acids long. CDR3 DNA sequence: TGTGCCAGCAGTTCCCGCGACGGATATAGCAATCAGCCCCAGCATTTT. This codes for CASSSRDGYSNQPQHF.

By frequency in the sample, this clone is medium-sized. This rearrangement joins TRBV7-9 to TRBJ2-5; 12 nucleotides line up with TRBD2. Germline V gives CDR1 SEHNR, CDR2 FQNEAQ (reference sequence). This CDR3 has 19 amino acids. Losses at the gene ends were 1 base for V and 0 bases for J; bases not matched to a gene: 9. The CDR3 sequence: CASSLGPGLAGVYQETQYF. Written as DNA, the CDR3 is TGTGCCAGCAGCTTAGGGCCGGGACTAGCGGGTGTGTACCAAGAGACCCAGTACTTC.

The chain recombines TRBV3-1 (or the pseudogene TRBV3-2) with TRBJ2-1, with 12 positions matching TRBD1. Trimming cost V 4 bases and J 7 bases; bases outside gene matches: 11. CDR1 is LGHDT and CDR2 is YNNKEL in the germline V gene (reference sequence). The CDR3 covers 17 residues. CDR3 DNA sequence: TGTGCCAGCAGCCCCGGGACAGGGGGCTTTTTTGTAAATGAGCAGTTCTTC. It specifies CASSPGTGGFFVNEQFF.

The V and J genes are TRBV10-1 and TRBJ2-3; D possibly matches TRBD1 or TRBD2 (5 bases each). CDR1 is WNHNN, CDR2 SYGVQD, per germline (reference sequence). The CDR3 runs to 12 residues. Trimming pared 8 bases from V and 2 bases from J, leaving 8 bases between. CDR3 sequence reads: CASGGTTDTQYF. The CDR3 coding sequence is TGCGCCAGCGGTGGGACCACAGATACGCAGTATTTT.

V is TRBV14 and J is TRBJ1-5; possible D gene TRBD1, 6 bases. The CDR3 is 17 residues long. V dropped 3 bases and J dropped 5 bases, with 20 bases sitting between them. Germline V gene data show CDR1 as SGHDN and CDR2 as FVKESK. Written as DNA, the CDR3 is TGTGCCAGCAGCCATTTCATACAGGGCGGGATATATCAGCCCCAGCATTTT. Translating gives CASSHFIQGGIYQPQHF.

This clone was seen more than once but under ten times. The chain links TRBV18 to TRBJ1-1; tentative D call: TRBD1 (5 bases). Between the trimmed V and J ends, which lost 3 bases and 8 bases, there was a span of 19 bases. CDR1 and CDR2 from the germline V gene are KGHSH and LQKENI. This CDR3 is built from 15 residues. CDR3 coding DNA: TGTGCCAGCTCACCCCAAAGGCGGGACTTCCAAGAAGCTTTCTTT. This sequence encodes CASSPQRRDFQEAFF. The complete variable domain, with remaining parts taken from reference TRBV18 and TRBJ1-1, reads NAGVMQNPRHLVRRRGQEARLRCSPMKGHSHVYWYRQLPEEGLKFMVYLQKENIIDESGMPKERFSAEFPKEGPSILRIQQVVRGDSAAYFCASSPQRRDFQEAFFGQGTRLTVV.